These 31 T cell receptor beta chains were sequenced from one sample in a study of identical twins. One entry per CDR3 protein results from TCRdb running MiXCR on the 5' RACE reads. This table holds 500,000 to 600,000 distinct CDR3 sequences, 22% found once. The same sample was also used in a study of T cells expressing NK-cell markers.

The sequenced sample was CD4+ T cells sorted from blood. These receptors were obtained from a woman between 18 and 29 years old in good health.

The chain joins TRBV27 to TRBJ2-7; D might be TRBD1 or TRBD2, each matching 5 bases. CDR3 length equals 13 residues. The V and J ends lost 8 bases and 6 bases respectively, with 17 bases between them. The germline V gene has CDR1 MNHEY and CDR2 SMNVEV (reference sequence). CDR3 sequence reads: CASPTGPPLEQYF. CDR3 in DNA: TGTGCCAGCCCCACGGGGCCTCCGCTCGAGCAGTACTTC.

The chain couples TRBV10-3 to TRBJ2-5, with D perhaps TRBD2 (6 bases). V shed 3 bases and J shed 3 bases, with 11 bases lying between them. CDR1 is ENHRY, CDR2 SYGVKD, per germline. The CDR3 is 14 amino acids. The CDR3 sequence: CAISDRAGKETQYF. CDR3 nucleotide sequence: TGTGCCATCAGTGACAGGGCGGGGAAAGAGACCCAGTACTTC.

The chain has TRBV20-1 and TRBJ2-7; D remains ambiguous. The CDR3 covers 15 residues. Germline values: CDR1 DFQATT, CDR2 SNEGSKA (reference sequence). V lost 3 bases, J lost 1 base, and 16 bases lay in between. The CDR3 reads CSASVRPLPSYEQYF. The DNA for the CDR3 is TGCAGTGCTAGTGTCCGTCCCTTACCTTCCTACGAGCAGTACTTC.

This clonotype has only a few counts. The gene calls are TRBV6-1 and TRBJ1-2; D is perhaps TRBD1 (5 bases). This CDR3 contains 14 residues. V lost 3 bases, J lost 4 bases, and 12 bases lay in between. The germline gives CDR1 MNHNS, CDR2 SASEGT. In DNA form, the CDR3 reads TGTGCCAGCAGTGAGGGGGGAGGGATCTATGGCTACACCTTC. It yields the protein CASSEGGGIYGYTF.

The chain recombines TRBV7-2 with TRBJ2-1; a weak D match, TRBD1 (5 bases). The V gene's germline CDR1 is SGHTA and CDR2 FQGNSA. The CDR3 extends over 16 amino acids. The germline V and J ends were trimmed by 1 base and 2 bases, with 12 bases remaining between them. The CDR3 loop reads CASSLGAVTAYNEQFF. CDR3 sequence (DNA): TGTGCCAGCAGCTTAGGAGCTGTGACAGCCTACAATGAGCAGTTCTTC.

The chain has TRBV7-6 and TRBJ1-5; 8 bases are shared with TRBD1. The CDR3 spans 13 residues. With 5 bases clipped from V and 5 bases from J, the junction kept 2 bases outside the gene matches. Germline CDR1 reads SGHVS; CDR2 reads FNYEAQ. CDR3 protein: CASSKDRDQPQHF. The CDR3 DNA is TGTGCCAGCAGCAAGGACAGGGATCAGCCCCAGCATTTT.

This clonotype appeared once. This sequence joins TRBV4-2 and TRBJ2-1; 9 bases line up with TRBD2. Germline V gene lookup returns CDR1 LGHNA and CDR2 YNFKEQ. The length of the CDR3 is 15 residues. V lost 5 bases and J lost 7; bases outside the gene matches: 9. For the CDR3, the DNA is TGTGCCAGCAGCGCGGGAGGGCTAGCGGGTAATGAGCAGTTCTTC. Translated, it gives CASSAGGLAGNEQFF.

V usage is TRBV20-1 and J usage is TRBJ2-6; D is unclear. The CDR3 has 14 amino acids. V was cut by 0 bases and J by 2 bases, with 5 bases left in between. CDR1 is DFQATT and CDR2 is SNEGSKA in the germline V gene (reference sequence). The CDR3: CSAREFPGANVLTF. CDR3 nucleotide sequence: TGCAGTGCTAGAGAGTTTCCTGGGGCCAACGTCCTGACTTTC.

The chain is built from TRBV29-1 and TRBJ2-5, with D possibly TRBD1 on 5 matching bases. Germline CDR1 SQVTM, CDR2 ANQGSEA. The length of the CDR3 is 13 residues. V was shortened by 4 bases and J by 2 bases, with 11 bases between the two germline ends. In DNA, the CDR3 is TGCAGCGTTGCCTCTAGGGGACAAGAGACCCAGTACTTC. It codes for CSVASRGQETQYF.

The chain combines TRBV5-1 with TRBJ2-1; TRBD1 agrees at 8 bases. V was pared by 2 bases and J by 0 bases, with 10 bases of the junction left unmatched. The CDR3 is 18 residues long. Germline lookup yields CDR1 SGHRS and CDR2 YFSETQ. The CDR3, as DNA: TGCGCCAGCAGCTTCCAGGGGGCTAACCGAGGCTCCTACAATGAGCAGTTCTTC. Protein product: CASSFQGANRGSYNEQFF.

This chain uses TRBV12-3 or TRBV12-4 with TRBJ2-3; tentative D call: TRBD2 (7 bases). The CDR3 is 14 residues long. Trimming cost V 6 bases and J 2 bases, with 12 bases left between them. CDR3 residues: CASRRAGHTDTQYF. For the CDR3, the DNA is TGTGCCAGCAGGAGAGCGGGACACACAGATACGCAGTATTTT.

This clonotype was detected ten times or more. This rearrangement joins TRBV9 to TRBJ1-2; D is undetermined. V was pared by 1 base and J by 0 bases, with 10 bases between. Germline V gene sequence: CDR1 SGDLS, CDR2 YYNGEE. The CDR3 loop spans 15 amino acids. CDR3 loop: CASSVWSLANYGYTF. As DNA, the CDR3 is TGTGCCAGCAGCGTATGGTCACTAGCTAACTATGGCTACACCTTC.

J is TRBJ1-1 and V is TRBV10-2; possibly TRBD1 for D (5 bases). Looked up from germline, CDR1 is WSHSY and CDR2 is SAAADI. The V end was cut by 1 base, the J end by 3 bases, with 9 bases between. The CDR3 consists of 14 residues. CDR3 nucleotides: TGCGCCAGCAGTGAGTATGGGGGGGACACTGAAGCTTTCTTT. This codes for CASSEYGGDTEAFF.

This rearrangement joins TRBV10-1 to TRBJ2-1, with a possible D match to TRBD1 (5 bases). V was trimmed by 3 bases and J by 0 bases, leaving 12 bases between them. The CDR3 is 16 amino acids. In germline, CDR1 is WNHNN, CDR2 SYGVQD (reference sequence). This chain's CDR3 is CASSEPTGSSYNEQFF. The CDR3 DNA follows: TGCGCCAGCAGTGAACCAACAGGTAGCTCCTACAATGAGCAGTTCTTC.

This clonotype was counted ten times or more. This chain joins TRBV20-1 and TRBJ1-1, with D hard to call. The CDR3 length is 11 residues. The V end lost 3 bases, the J end lost 3 bases, and 5 bases lay between the germline ends. CDR1 is DFQATT, CDR2 SNEGSKA, per germline (reference sequence). The CDR3 spells CSASGDTEAFF. The CDR3 region has the DNA TGCAGTGCTAGCGGAGACACTGAAGCTTTCTTT.

This chain connects TRBV19 to TRBJ2-3; either TRBD1 or TRBD2 may fit D (6 bases each). This CDR3 is 19 amino acids long. Trimming left V 2 bases short and J 8 bases short, with 29 bases between. Germline values: CDR1 LNHDA, CDR2 SQIVND (reference sequence). CDR3 sequence (DNA): TGTGCCAGTAGTATAAAGACCCCTGTGGATGGAGGGGGGCGCGGTACGCAGTATTTT. Translated, it gives CASSIKTPVDGGGRGTQYF.

The rearrangement joins TRBV30 to TRBJ2-3; 9 nucleotides line up with TRBD2. Germline V gives CDR1 GTSNPN, CDR2 SVGIG (reference sequence). The CDR3 is 15 amino acids. Losses at the gene ends were 5 bases for V and 2 bases for J; bases not matched to a gene: 8. CDR3 loop: CAWDSGSGVTDTQYF. CDR3 DNA: TGTGCCTGGGATAGCGGGAGTGGTGTCACAGATACGCAGTATTTT.

This sequence joins TRBV20-1 and TRBJ2-5; D unclear. Per germline, CDR1 DFQATT and CDR2 SNEGSKA (reference sequence). The CDR3 contains 13 residues. With 4 bases removed from V and 7 bases from J, the gap between germline ends came to 16 bases. The CDR3 DNA is TGCAGTGCTAAGGAAAACATTCTAGGGACCCAGTACTTC. This translates into CSAKENILGTQYF.

This clonotype was observed at least ten times. The rearrangement joins TRBV12-3 or TRBV12-4 to TRBJ2-5; 7 nucleotides line up with TRBD2. This CDR3 is 15 amino acids long. Unmatched junction bases numbered 12, after V lost 5 bases and J lost 6 bases. This chain's CDR3 is CASSQGGGGGKTQYF. The CDR3 DNA follows: TGTGCCAGCAGTCAGGGCGGCGGGGGAGGAAAGACCCAGTACTTC.

This clonotype was counted between two and nine times. V gene TRBV18 combines with J gene TRBJ1-1, with D unclear. V gave up 2 bases and J gave up 7 bases, with 8 bases separating them. This CDR3 region has 12 residues. CDR1 and CDR2 from the germline V gene are KGHSH and LQKENI. The CDR3 sequence: CASSPSTIEAFF. CDR3 sequence (DNA): TGTGCCAGCTCACCAAGTACAATTGAAGCTTTCTTT.

This clonotype has a handful of counts. V and J are TRBV5-5 and TRBJ2-6; tentatively, D is TRBD2 (5 bases). V was clipped by 1 base and J by 3 bases, with 11 bases between them. CDR3 size: 16 residues. The germline V gene has CDR1 SGHKS and CDR2 YYEKEE (reference sequence). The CDR3 sequence: CASSLWGDIGANVLTF. In DNA, the CDR3 is TGTGCCAGCAGCTTGTGGGGAGATATTGGGGCCAACGTCCTGACTTTC.

The rearrangement uses TRBV3-1 and TRBJ1-2, with D possibly being TRBD1 (5 bases). V lost 0 bases, J lost 8 bases, and 16 bases lay in between. The CDR3 runs 15 residues. From germline, CDR1 is LGHDT and CDR2 YNNKEL (reference sequence). In nucleotides, the CDR3 is TGTGCCAGCAGCCAAGATTTTCGGGGGAGAAGAGGCTACACCTTC. Protein: CASSQDFRGRRGYTF.

J is TRBJ2-3 and V is TRBV15; 7 positions match TRBD2. Germline V lookup: CDR1 LNHNV, CDR2 YYDKDF (reference sequence). The CDR3 is made up of 17 amino acids. Trimming removed 0 bases from V and 1 base from J; junction bases left unmatched: 7. CDR3 in DNA: TGTGCCACCAGCAGAGATTACCCAGCGGGACGCACAGATACGCAGTATTTT. This encodes CATSRDYPAGRTDTQYF.

This clonotype came up many times. The rearrangement joins TRBV20-1 to TRBJ1-6; D gene ambiguous. Trimming pared 1 base from V and 9 bases from J, leaving 13 bases between. Per the germline V gene, CDR1 is DFQATT and CDR2 is SNEGSKA (reference sequence). The CDR3 totals 14 residues. The CDR3 loop reads CSARGTDLGSPLHF. The CDR3, as DNA: TGCAGTGCTAGAGGCACGGACCTCGGTTCACCCCTCCACTTT.

This clonotype was detected many times. V usage is TRBV10-2 and J usage is TRBJ2-2; maybe TRBD2 (5 bases). Trimming took 10 bases from V and 0 from J, leaving 12 bases between them. Germline CDR1 and CDR2: WSHSY and SAAADI. The CDR3 is made up of 14 amino acids. The CDR3, as DNA: TGCGCCACCAGGCGGGCCGCGAACACCGGGGAGCTGTTTTTT. Residues: CATRRAANTGELFF.

The chain uses TRBV5-1 and TRBJ2-2, with D perhaps TRBD2 (7 bases). The CDR3 loop spans 19 amino acids. Germline V gene data show CDR1 as SGHRS and CDR2 as YFSETQ. Trimming removed 5 bases at V and 5 bases at J, with 28 bases between. Written as DNA, the CDR3 is TGCGCCAGCAGGGGCATCCGGGGGGCCGTCCCAACTCCTACCGGGGAGCTGTTTTTT. It encodes CASRGIRGAVPTPTGELFF.

V and J are TRBV14 and TRBJ1-1; 11 bases fit TRBD1. There are 18 residues in the CDR3. J lost 2 bases, V lost 4 bases, and 12 bases had no gene match. Germline CDR1 and CDR2: SGHDN and FVKESK. This CDR3 is CASSPLRDRGSGNTEAFF. The CDR3 nucleotides read TGTGCCAGCAGCCCCTTAAGGGACAGGGGGAGCGGAAACACTGAAGCTTTCTTT.

This chain connects TRBV7-9 to TRBJ1-1; D call uncertain. Germline V gene sequence: CDR1 SEHNR, CDR2 FQNEAQ (reference sequence). Trimming stripped 1 base from V and 9 bases from J, with 12 bases between. This CDR3 has 13 residues. The CDR3 reads CASSLDEGRQAFF. The CDR3 DNA reads as TGTGCCAGCAGCTTAGATGAGGGCAGGCAAGCTTTCTTT.

This clonotype was seen once. The J gene is TRBJ1-1, the V gene TRBV7-2, with D possibly TRBD1 on 6 matching bases. Trimming took off 6 bases at V and 4 bases at J, with 15 bases between the two ends. Germline assignment: CDR1 SGHTA and CDR2 FQGNSA. The CDR3 sequence is 14 residues long. CDR3 in amino acids: CASSQQGRITEAFF. The CDR3 DNA sequence: TGTGCCAGCAGTCAACAGGGTAGGATCACTGAAGCTTTCTTT.

The rearrangement links TRBV12-3 or TRBV12-4 to TRBJ2-1; 8 bases line up with TRBD2. The CDR3 length is 13 residues. DNA for the CDR3: TGTGGGAGCGGGGCGGGGGGATACAATGAGCAGTTCTTC. This codes for CGSGAGGYNEQFF.

The table lists this clonotype with a few counts. The chain carries TRBV15 and TRBJ2-5, with D uncertain. The CDR3 covers 12 residues. V was shortened by 0 bases and J by 4 bases, with 3 bases between the two germline ends. The V gene's germline CDR1 is LNHNV and CDR2 YYDKDF (reference sequence). CDR3 bases: TGTGCCACCAGCAGAGATGTAGAGACCCAGTACTTC. This translates into CATSRDVETQYF.